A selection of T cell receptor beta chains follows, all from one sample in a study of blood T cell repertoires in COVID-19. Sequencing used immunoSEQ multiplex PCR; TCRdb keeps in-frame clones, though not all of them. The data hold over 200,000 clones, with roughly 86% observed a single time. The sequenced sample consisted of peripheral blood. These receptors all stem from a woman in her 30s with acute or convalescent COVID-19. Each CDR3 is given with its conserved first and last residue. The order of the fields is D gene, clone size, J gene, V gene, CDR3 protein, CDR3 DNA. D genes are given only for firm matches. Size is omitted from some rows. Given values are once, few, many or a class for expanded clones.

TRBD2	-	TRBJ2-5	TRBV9	CASSSGTIRSETQYF	TGTGCCAGCAGCTCAGGGACTATTCGATCGGAGACCCAGTACTTC
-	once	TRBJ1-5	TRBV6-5	CASKTDNSNQPQHF	TGTGCCAGCAAGACAGACAATAGCAATCAGCCCCAGCATTTT
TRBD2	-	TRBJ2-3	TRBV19	CASSILGGTKRDTDTQYF	TGTGCCAGTAGTATCCTTGGTGGGACCAAGCGGGACACAGATACGCAGTATTTT
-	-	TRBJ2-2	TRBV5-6	CASIWGRRNTGELFF	TGTGCCAGCATCTGGGGGAGGAGGAACACCGGGGAGCTGTTTTTT
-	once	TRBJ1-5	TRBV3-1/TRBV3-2	CASSQSEPGRGSVGNQPQHF	TGTGCCAGCAGCCAAAGTGAGCCAGGGAGGGGGTCCGTCGGCAATCAGCCCCAGCATTTT
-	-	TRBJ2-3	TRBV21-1	CASSKARGYSTDTQYF	TGTGCCAGCAGCAAGGCCCGGGGATACAGCACAGATACGCAGTATTTT
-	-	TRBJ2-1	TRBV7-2	CASSQGEVVDEQFF	TGTGCCAGCAGCCAGGGGGAGGTAGTCGATGAGCAGTTCTTC
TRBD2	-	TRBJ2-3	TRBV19	CASSPGTSGSSDTQYF	TGTGCCAGTAGTCCAGGGACTAGCGGGAGTTCAGATACGCAGTATTTT
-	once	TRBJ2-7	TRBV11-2	CASSLGQRVYEQYF	TGTGCCAGCAGCTTAGGACAGAGAGTCTACGAGCAGTACTTC
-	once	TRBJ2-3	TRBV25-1	CASRGTPPEADTQYF	TGTGCCAGCAGAGGGACACCCCCTGAGGCAGATACGCAGTATTTT
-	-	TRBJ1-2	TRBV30	CAWSVSRGGYTF	TGTGCCTGGAGTGTTTCTCGGGGTGGCTACACCTTC
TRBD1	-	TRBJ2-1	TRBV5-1	CASSQDRGGYNEQFF	TGCGCCAGCAGCCAGGACAGGGGGGGATACAATGAGCAGTTCTTC
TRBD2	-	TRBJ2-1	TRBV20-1	CSASMAGGYNEQFF	TGCAGTGCTAGTATGGCGGGAGGTTACAATGAGCAGTTCTTC
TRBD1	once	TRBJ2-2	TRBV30	CARQGAGELFF	TGTGCCCGACAGGGCGCCGGGGAGCTGTTTTTT
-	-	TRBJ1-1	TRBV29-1	CSVGAPGEAFF	TGCAGCGTTGGGGCCCCTGGGGAGGCTTTCTTT
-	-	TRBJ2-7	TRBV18	CASSPFTAGADEQYF	TGTGCCAGCTCACCATTTACGGCAGGGGCTGACGAGCAGTACTTC
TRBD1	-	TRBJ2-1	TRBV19	CASSTDRGTYNEQFF	TGTGCCAGTAGTACGGACAGGGGCACCTACAATGAGCAGTTCTTC
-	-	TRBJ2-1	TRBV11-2	CASRKLRSGDKMNEQFF	TGTGCCAGCAGGAAGCTTAGGTCCGGGGACAAGATGAATGAGCAGTTCTTC
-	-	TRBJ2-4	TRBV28	CASSATTVGKNIQYF	TGTGCCAGCAGTGCGACTACCGTGGGCAAAAACATTCAGTACTTC
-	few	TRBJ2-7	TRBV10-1	CASSGARNPYEQYF	TGCGCCAGCAGTGGAGCTAGGAATCCCTACGAGCAGTACTTC
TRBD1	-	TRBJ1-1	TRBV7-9	CASSRETGGNTEAFF	TGTGCCAGCAGCAGAGAGACAGGGGGGAACACTGAAGCTTTCTTT
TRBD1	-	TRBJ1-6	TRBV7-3	CASSLAGGANSPLHF	TGTGCCAGCAGCTTAGCAGGGGGAGCTAATTCACCCCTCCACTTT
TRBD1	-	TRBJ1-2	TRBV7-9	CASSRTGSGYGYTF	TGTGCCAGCAGCCGGACAGGGTCCGGCTATGGCTACACCTTC
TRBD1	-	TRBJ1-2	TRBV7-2	CASSKVRGRPSGYTF	TGTGCCAGCAGCAAAGTCAGGGGGCGTCCATCTGGCTACACCTTC
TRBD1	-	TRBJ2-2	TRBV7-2	CASSPPDRVNTGELFF	TGTGCCAGCAGCCCTCCCGACAGGGTAAACACCGGGGAGCTGTTTTTT
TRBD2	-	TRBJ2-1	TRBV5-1	CASQASGQSSNEQFF	TGCGCCAGCCAGGCTAGCGGACAATCTTCTAATGAGCAGTTCTTC
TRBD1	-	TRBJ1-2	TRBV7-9	CASTKGAGYGYTF	TGTGCCAGCACTAAGGGGGCGGGCTATGGCTACACCTTC
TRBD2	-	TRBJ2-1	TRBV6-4	CASSELAGVGEQFF	TGTGCCAGCAGTGAACTAGCGGGAGTGGGTGAGCAGTTCTTC
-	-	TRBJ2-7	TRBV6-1	CASSEAGLKSYEQYF	TGTGCCAGCAGTGAAGCCGGACTAAAGTCCTACGAGCAGTACTTC
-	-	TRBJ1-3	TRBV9	CASSVGGGLGNTIYF	TGTGCCAGCAGCGTAGGCGGGGGGCTCGGAAACACCATATATTTT
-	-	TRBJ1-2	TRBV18	CASSPPVGGNYGYTF	TGTGCCAGCTCACCACCTGTGGGGGGTAACTATGGCTACACCTTC
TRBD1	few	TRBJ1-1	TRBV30	CAWSHPDRVMNTEAFF	TGTGCCTGGAGTCACCCCGACAGGGTCATGAACACTGAAGCTTTCTTT
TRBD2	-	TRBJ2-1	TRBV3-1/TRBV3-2	CASSLMGTSGLYNEQFF	TGTGCCAGCAGCCTCATGGGAACTAGCGGCTTGTACAATGAGCAGTTCTTC
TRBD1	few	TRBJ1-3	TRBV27	CASSLFPPTGGSGGNTIYF	TGTGCCAGCAGTTTATTCCCTCCGACAGGGGGCTCGGGAGGAAACACCATATATTTT
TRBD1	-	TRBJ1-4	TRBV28	CASSPPGTGENEKLFF	TGTGCCAGCAGTCCGCCCGGGACAGGGGAAAATGAAAAACTGTTTTTT
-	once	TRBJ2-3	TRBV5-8	CASIRGSGRSTDTQYF	TGTGCCAGCATTAGGGGTAGCGGACGCAGCACAGATACGCAGTATTTT
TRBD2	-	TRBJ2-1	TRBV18	CASSPPLAGGPWNEQFF	TGTGCCAGCTCACCACCTTTAGCGGGAGGGCCTTGGAATGAGCAGTTCTTC
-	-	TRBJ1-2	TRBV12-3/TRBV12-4	CASIQGNYGYTF	TGTGCCAGCATCCAGGGGAACTATGGCTACACCTTC
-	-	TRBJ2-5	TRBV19	CASSSDRRRETQYF	TGTGCCAGTAGTTCGGATCGGCGGCGGGAGACCCAGTACTTC
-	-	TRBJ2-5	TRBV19	CASSMLVNRVETQYF	TGTGCCAGTAGTATGCTGGTGAACAGGGTTGAGACCCAGTACTTC
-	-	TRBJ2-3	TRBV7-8	CASSLIQGNVYF	TGTGCCAGCAGCTTAATCCAGGGTAACGTGTATTTT
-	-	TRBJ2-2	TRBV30	CAWIRSVVAGELFF	TGTGCCTGGATCCGGTCGGTCGTGGCCGGGGAGCTGTTTTTT
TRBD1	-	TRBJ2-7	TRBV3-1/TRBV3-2	CASSRGQDHYEQYF	TGTGCCAGCAGCCGTGGACAGGACCACTACGAGCAGTACTTC
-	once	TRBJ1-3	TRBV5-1	CASSLDSVPSGNTIYF	TGCGCCAGCAGCTTGGATTCAGTCCCCTCTGGAAACACCATATATTTT
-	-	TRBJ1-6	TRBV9	CASSVKRENSPLHF	TGTGCCAGCAGCGTGAAACGGGAAAATTCACCCCTCCACTTT
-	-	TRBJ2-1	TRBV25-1	CASSELKQAGEQFF	TGTGCCAGCAGTGAATTGAAACAGGCCGGTGAGCAGTTCTTC
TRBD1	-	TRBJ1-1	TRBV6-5	CATNTGTVAEAFF	TGTGCCACCAACACCGGGACAGTGGCTGAAGCTTTCTTT
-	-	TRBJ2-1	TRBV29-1	CSVGVPPYNEQFF	TGCAGCGTTGGAGTTCCGCCCTACAATGAGCAGTTCTTC
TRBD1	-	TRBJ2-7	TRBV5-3	CARSLKGQGAYEQYF	TGTGCCAGAAGCTTAAAAGGACAGGGGGCCTACGAGCAGTACTTC